Shown below are 2 T cell receptor beta chains from a single sample sequenced in a study of CD8 T cells in ankylosing spondylitis. One entry per CDR3 protein, called by TCRdb with MiXCR from the 5' RACE reads. This table has 250,000 to 400,000 distinct CDR3 sequences, around 10% appearing once. Sequencing input: blood, either unsorted or a sorted T cell fraction (not recorded which). The receptors shown here come from a female donor with ankylosing spondylitis or in good health (not recorded which).

This chain links TRBV10-1 with TRBJ2-5; tentatively, D is TRBD2 (5 bases). Germline V gives CDR1 WNHNN, CDR2 SYGVQD (reference sequence). This CDR3 has 13 amino acids. Trimming removed 2 bases from V and 5 bases from J, with 9 bases in between. The CDR3 DNA is TGCGCCAGCAGTGAGGAAATAGCGGAGACCCAGTACTTC. Its protein product is CASSEEIAETQYF.

This clonotype showed up many times. V gene TRBV5-1 combines with J gene TRBJ2-5, with D perhaps TRBD1 or TRBD2 (5 bases each). The CDR3 runs to 14 residues. V was shortened by 1 base and J by 1 base, with 8 bases between the two germline ends. CDR1 is SGHRS, CDR2 YFSETQ, per germline. In DNA, the CDR3 is TGCGCCAGCAGCTTGTCAGGGACCCAAGAGACCCAGTACTTC. Its protein product is CASSLSGTQETQYF.